The entry that follows covers one T cell receptor (beta chain) sequence. The sample originates from a study of blood T cell repertoires in COVID-19. The overall study: T cells, B-cell-depleted T cells, or PBMCs supplied cDNA or gDNA.

The germline V and J ends were trimmed by 2 bases and 1 base, with 9 bases remaining between them. The CDR3 contains 15 residues. Per the germline V gene, CDR1 is SNHLY and CDR2 is FYNNEI. Study processing details: It was from reference gene primer amplification that nucleated cell counts were estimated. Using immunoSEQ multiplex PCR, the repertoire was profiled, and TCRdb retains in-frame clones only, with some absent. That table is the source of V, J and clone size, and D and trimming were worked out from the DNA. The sample has over 100,000 clones, more than 85% seen once; the top ten hold around 3%.

The receptor was derived from a man over 45 with active or convalescent COVID-19. The sequenced sample was peripheral blood. The chain uses TRBV2 and TRBJ2-1; a possible D gene is TRBD1 (6 bases). The CDR3 loop is CASSEWQGSYNEQFF. Written as DNA, the CDR3 is TGTGCCAGCAGTGAATGGCAGGGGTCCTACAATGAGCAGTTCTTC.